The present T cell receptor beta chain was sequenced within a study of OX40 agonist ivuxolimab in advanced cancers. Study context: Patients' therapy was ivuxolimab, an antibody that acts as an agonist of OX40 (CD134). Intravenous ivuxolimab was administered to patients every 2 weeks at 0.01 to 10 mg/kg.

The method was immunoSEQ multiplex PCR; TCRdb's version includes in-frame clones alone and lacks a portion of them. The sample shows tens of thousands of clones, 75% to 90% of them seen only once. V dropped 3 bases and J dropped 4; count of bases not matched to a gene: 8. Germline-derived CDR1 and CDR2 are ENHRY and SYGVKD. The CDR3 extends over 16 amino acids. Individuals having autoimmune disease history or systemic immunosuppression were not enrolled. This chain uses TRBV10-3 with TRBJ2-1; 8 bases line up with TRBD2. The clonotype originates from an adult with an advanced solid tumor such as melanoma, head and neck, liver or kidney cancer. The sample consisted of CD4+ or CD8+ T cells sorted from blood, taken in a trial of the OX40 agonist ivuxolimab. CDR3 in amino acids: CAISDRKASGYNEQFF. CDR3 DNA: TGTGCCATCAGTGATAGGAAGGCTAGCGGGTACAATGAGCAGTTCTTC.